This T cell receptor (beta chain) was identified in a study of graft-versus-host responses after intestinal transplantation. Repertoires were generated with immunoSEQ multiplex PCR, while TCRdb's copy carries only in-frame clones and drops some. The data show about 70,000 clones, around 91% seen once. This clone was seen once. The antigen remains unidentified. The V end lost 1 base, the J end lost 3 bases, and 14 bases lay between the germline ends. CDR3 length: 16 residues. Germline-derived CDR1 and CDR2 are SNHLY and FYNNEI. The sequence derives from a human donor who was the organ donor for an intestinal transplant. The sample was unstimulated CD8+ T cells sorted from spleen or lymph node cells, taken before transplant. The chain uses TRBV2 and TRBJ2-3, with unresolved D. CDR3 sequence: CASSEDLGLGTDTQYF. CDR3 coding DNA: TGTGCCAGCAGTGAAGATTTGGGCCTTGGGACAGATACGCAGTATTTT.